This T cell receptor beta chain originates from a study of post-analysis software for immune sequencing data. Study-level information: Several disease courses (relapsing-remitting, secondary progressive and progressive-relapsing) of multiple sclerosis were included. Findings and limits, study-wide: Strong co-clustering by F measure linked samples that shared a preparation batch. Controls significantly exceeded multiple sclerosis patients in normalized Chao1 diversity. There were several TRBV segments more frequent in patients than controls, and TRBV5-6, TRBV5-1 and TRBV20-1 were among them.

CDR1 DFQATT and CDR2 SNEGSKA come from the germline V gene (reference sequence). This CDR3 has 11 residues. Deletions cut 4 bases from V and 7 bases from J, with 8 bases between. Libraries were made from TCR beta cDNA, and they carried unique molecular identifiers. Using its own MiXCR run on the PCR reads, TCRdb lists one record per CDR3 protein. The sample gives hundreds of thousands of distinct CDR3 sequences, roughly 50% of which show up once; 4.6% is in the top ten. This clonotype was observed a handful of times. Its antigen is as yet unknown. This chain connects TRBV20-1 to TRBJ2-1, with D possibly matching TRBD1 (5 bases). Specimen: blood. This sequence was found in a girl between 10 and 17 years old with multiple sclerosis. In DNA, the CDR3 is TGCAGTGCTACAGGGCCTAATGAGCAGTTCTTC. Translation: CSATGPNEQFF.